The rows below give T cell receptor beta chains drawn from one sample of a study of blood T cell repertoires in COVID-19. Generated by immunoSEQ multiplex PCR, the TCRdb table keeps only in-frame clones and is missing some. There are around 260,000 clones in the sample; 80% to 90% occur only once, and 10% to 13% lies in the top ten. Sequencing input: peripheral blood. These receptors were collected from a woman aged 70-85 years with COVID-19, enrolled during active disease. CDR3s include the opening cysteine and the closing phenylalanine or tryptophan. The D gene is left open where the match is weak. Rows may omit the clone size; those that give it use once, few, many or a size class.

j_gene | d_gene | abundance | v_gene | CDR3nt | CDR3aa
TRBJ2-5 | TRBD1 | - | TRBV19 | TGTGCCAGTACCGCCCGTCCCTTGACAGGGGGTAGGGAGACCCAGTACTTC | CASTARPLTGGRETQYF
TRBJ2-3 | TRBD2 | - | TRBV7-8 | TGTGCCAGCAGCATACGGTCGTCTAGCGGTGTGTTTATTAGCACAGATACGCAGTATTTT | CASSIRSSSGVFISTDTQYF
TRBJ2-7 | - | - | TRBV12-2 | TGTGCAAGTCGCTTAGTTTCATGGCGGAAACACTCCTACGAGCAGTACTTC | CASRLVSWRKHSYEQYF
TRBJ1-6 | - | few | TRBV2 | TGTGCCAGCAGCGTCAATTCACCCCTCCACTTT | CASSVNSPLHF
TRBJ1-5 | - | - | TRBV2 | TGTGCCAGCAGTGCCTTCCGCAATCAGCCCCAGCATTTT | CASSAFRNQPQHF
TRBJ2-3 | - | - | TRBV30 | TGTGCCTGGTCAAGGGGGGGCCTCCCCGATACGCAGTATTTT | CAWSRGGLPDTQYF
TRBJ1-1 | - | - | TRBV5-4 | TGTGCCAGCAGCTTGGAACTTACGAACACTGAAGCTTTCTTT | CASSLELTNTEAFF
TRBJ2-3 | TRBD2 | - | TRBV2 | TGTGCCAGCAGTTCGAGGACTAGCGGGACCACAGATACGCAGTATTTT | CASSSRTSGTTDTQYF
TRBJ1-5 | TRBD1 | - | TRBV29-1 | TGCAGCGTTGCAAACAGGGGGAATCAGCCCCAGCATTTT | CSVANRGNQPQHF
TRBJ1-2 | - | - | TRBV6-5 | TGTGCCAGCAGCCCCACAGACAGCTTCTATGGCTACACCTTC | CASSPTDSFYGYTF
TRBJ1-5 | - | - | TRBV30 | TGTGCCTGGAGTATCGGTTATAGCAATCAGCCCCAGCATTTT | CAWSIGYSNQPQHF
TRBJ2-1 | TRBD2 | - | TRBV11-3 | TGTGCCAGCAGCTCCCGGGGACTAGCGGGAGGGAATGAGCAGTTCTTC | CASSSRGLAGGNEQFF
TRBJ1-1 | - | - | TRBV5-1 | TGCGCCAGCAGCCTTAGTAACACTGAAGCTTTCTTT | CASSLSNTEAFF
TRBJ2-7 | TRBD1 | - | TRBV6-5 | TGTGCCAGCAGACCCTGGACAGGGACCGAGCAGTACTTC | CASRPWTGTEQYF
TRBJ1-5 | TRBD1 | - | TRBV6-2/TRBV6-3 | TGTGCCAGCAGTCCCCGGACAGGGGATCAGCCCCAGCATTTT | CASSPRTGDQPQHF
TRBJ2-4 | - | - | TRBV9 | TGTGCCAGCAGCAGAACAGGACAGGCCAAAAACATTCAGTACTTC | CASSRTGQAKNIQYF
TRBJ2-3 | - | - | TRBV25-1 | TGTGCCAGCAGTGGCGGGTGGTATGAGTCAGATACGCAGTATTTT | CASSGGWYESDTQYF
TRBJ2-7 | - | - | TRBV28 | TGTGCCAGCAGCCCCCCCCAGGTACCGACCTACGAGCAGTACTTC | CASSPPQVPTYEQYF
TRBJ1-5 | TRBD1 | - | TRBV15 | TGTGCCACCAGCAGAGGGGGACAGGGCCAGCCCCAGCATTTT | CATSRGGQGQPQHF
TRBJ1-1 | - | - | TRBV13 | TGTGCCAGCAGCAAAACAGGGCAGAACACTGAAGCTTTCTTT | CASSKTGQNTEAFF
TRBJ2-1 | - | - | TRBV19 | TGTGCCAGTAGGCAGGGGAGGGACAATGAGCAGTTCTTC | CASRQGRDNEQFF
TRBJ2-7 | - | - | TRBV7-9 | TGTGCCAGCAGCTTAGCGCGTGTGGTTGGCGGGGAGCAGTACTTC | CASSLARVVGGEQYF
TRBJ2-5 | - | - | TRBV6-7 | TGTGCCAGCAGTTACTCGATGCAGGCGGGAGAGACCCAGTACTTC | CASSYSMQAGETQYF
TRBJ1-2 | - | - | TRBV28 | TGTGCCAGCAGTTTAGGCCAGGGCGGAAATGGCTACACCTTC | CASSLGQGGNGYTF
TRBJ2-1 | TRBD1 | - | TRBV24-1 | TGTGCCACCAGTGATTTGGTCGCAGGGGGCTACAATGAGCAGTTCTTC | CATSDLVAGGYNEQFF
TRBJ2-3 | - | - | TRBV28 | TGTGCCAGCGGCCTGTCCCGCCCCAACACAGATACGCAGTATTTT | CASGLSRPNTDTQYF
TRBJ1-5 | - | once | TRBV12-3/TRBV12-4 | TGTGCCAGCAGTGCCCACATGGATCAGCCCCAGCATTTT | CASSAHMDQPQHF
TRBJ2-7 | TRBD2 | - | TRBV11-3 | TGTGCCAGCAGCCCTAGCGGGAGTCTGTCCTACGAGCAGTACTTC | CASSPSGSLSYEQYF
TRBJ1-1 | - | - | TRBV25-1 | TGTGCCAGCAGTGAGCGGGGAGGCACTGAAGCTTTCTTT | CASSERGGTEAFF
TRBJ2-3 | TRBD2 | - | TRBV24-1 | TGTGCCACCAGTGACCGCCTTAGCGGGAGGGTCGATACGCAGTATTTT | CATSDRLSGRVDTQYF
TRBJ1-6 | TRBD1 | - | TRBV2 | TGTGCCAGCAGGTCGACAGGGTTGCATAATTCACCCCTCCACTTT | CASRSTGLHNSPLHF
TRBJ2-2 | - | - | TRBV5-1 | TGCGCCAGCAACCCGTCCAGTATCAACACCGGGGAGCTGTTTTTT | CASNPSSINTGELFF
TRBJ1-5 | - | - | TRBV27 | TGTGCCAGCAGTTTGAAGGGGATCCAGCCCCAGCATTTT | CASSLKGIQPQHF
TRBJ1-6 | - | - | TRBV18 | TGTGCCAGCTCACCACCTCCATATAATTCACCCCTCCACTTT | CASSPPPYNSPLHF
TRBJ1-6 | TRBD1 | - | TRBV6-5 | TGTGCCAGCACCAAGGACAGGGAGTATTCACCCCTCCACTTT | CASTKDREYSPLHF
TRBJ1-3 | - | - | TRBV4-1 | TGCGCCAGCAGCATCCAACAGGGTAACACCATATATTTT | CASSIQQGNTIYF
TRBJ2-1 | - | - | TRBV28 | TGTGCCAGCAGTTTAGGTCCGGGGCAGTTCTTC | CASSLGPGQFF
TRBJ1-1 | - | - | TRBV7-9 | TGTGCCAGCATCCGGGGTTCGAACACTGAAGCTTTCTTT | CASIRGSNTEAFF
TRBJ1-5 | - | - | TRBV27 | TGTGCCAGCAGTCTTAACAGGGTCGGTCAGCCCCAGCATTTT | CASSLNRVGQPQHF
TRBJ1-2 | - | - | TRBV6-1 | TGTGCCAGCAGTGAAGTCGTCCTACAGGGATACGGCTACACCTTC | CASSEVVLQGYGYTF
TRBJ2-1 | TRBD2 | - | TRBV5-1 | TGCGCCAGCAGGTACACTAGCGGGACCTACAATGAGCAGTTCTTC | CASRYTSGTYNEQFF
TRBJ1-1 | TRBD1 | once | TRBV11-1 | TGTGCCAGCAGCCTACGGGACAGGCCGAACACTGAAGCTTTCTTT | CASSLRDRPNTEAFF
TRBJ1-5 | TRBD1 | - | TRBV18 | TGTGCCAGCTCACTAATTGCCGGACAGGGGGTCAGGGGCAATCAGCCCCAGCATTTT | CASSLIAGQGVRGNQPQHF
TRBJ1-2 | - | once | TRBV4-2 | TGTGCCAGCAGCCATGAACCGGGCAGGGGACGGGCCTATGGCTACACCTTC | CASSHEPGRGRAYGYTF
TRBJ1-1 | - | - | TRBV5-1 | TGCGCCAGCAGCTTGGAAGGGGGTGTCACTGAAGCTTTCTTT | CASSLEGGVTEAFF